This T cell receptor beta chain was sequenced during a study of blood T cell repertoires in COVID-19. Study-wide background: Samples representing acute and convalescent COVID-19 were sourced from the United States, Italy and Spain. PBMCs, B-cell-depleted T cells, or T cells were the source of the cDNA or gDNA that made up the material.

Original methodology: Scientists estimated how many nucleated cells there were by amplifying reference gene primers. This table comes from immunoSEQ multiplex PCR, and its TCRdb copy is limited to in-frame clones, with some not included. The V and J calls and clone size were taken over from that table, and D and trimming were inferred from the DNA. The table has 35,000 to 55,000 clones, roughly 88% seen once. The CDR3 runs to 16 residues. Trimming took 3 bases from V and 1 from J; bases not matched to a gene: 5. The V gene's germline CDR1 is LNHDA and CDR2 SQIVND (reference sequence). The chain employs TRBV19 and TRBJ2-2; 7 nucleotides agree with TRBD2. The receptor was isolated from a human donor in a cohort sampled during active COVID-19. The source material was peripheral blood. This CDR3 is CASSMGGPQNTGELFF. The CDR3 nucleotides are TGTGCCAGTAGTATGGGAGGGCCTCAGAACACCGGGGAGCTGTTTTTT.